This is a list of T cell receptor beta chains from one sample in a study of CD8+ T cells in alopecia areata. Profiled with immunoSEQ multiplex PCR; TCRdb holds only in-frame clones, not every one. The sample consists of about 110,000 clones, approximately 60% of them appearing once. The specimen sequenced was CD8+ T cells sorted from blood. The source of these receptors is a human donor in good health. Both conserved end residues are part of each CDR3. The order of the fields is D gene, clone size, J gene, V gene, CDR3 protein, CDR3 DNA. A D gene is named only where the DNA matches it firmly. Only some rows state a clone size, as once, few, many or a class for expanded clones.

d_call: TRBD1
clone_size: .
j_call: TRBJ2-2
v_call: TRBV29-1
cdr3_aa: CSAQTGVMGIAGELFF
cdr3_nt: TGCAGCGCGCAGACAGGGGTTATGGGGATTGCCGGGGAGCTGTTTTTT

d_call: .
clone_size: .
j_call: TRBJ2-7
v_call: TRBV28
cdr3_aa: CASSLWRNRFYEQYF
cdr3_nt: TGTGCCAGCAGTTTATGGCGGAACAGGTTCTACGAGCAGTACTTC

d_call: TRBD1
clone_size: once
j_call: TRBJ2-7
v_call: TRBV2
cdr3_aa: CASSHDRDRASYEQYF
cdr3_nt: TGTGCCAGCAGTCACGACCGGGACAGGGCATCCTACGAGCAGTACTTC

d_call: .
clone_size: .
j_call: TRBJ2-1
v_call: TRBV7-9
cdr3_aa: CASSLGVAAYNEQFF
cdr3_nt: TGTGCCAGCAGCTTAGGAGTAGCCGCCTACAATGAGCAGTTCTTC

d_call: TRBD1
clone_size: few
j_call: TRBJ2-3
v_call: TRBV7-9
cdr3_aa: CASSSRPDRSTDTQYF
cdr3_nt: TGTGCCAGCAGCTCCCGACCGGACAGGAGTACAGATACGCAGTATTTT

d_call: .
clone_size: .
j_call: TRBJ1-2
v_call: TRBV6-5
cdr3_aa: CASRGKITDGYTF
cdr3_nt: TGTGCCAGCAGGGGCAAGATTACAGATGGCTACACCTTC

d_call: TRBD2
clone_size: .
j_call: TRBJ2-5
v_call: TRBV9
cdr3_aa: CASSAPLAGGQQETQYF
cdr3_nt: TGTGCCAGCAGCGCCCCATTAGCGGGGGGGCAGCAAGAGACCCAGTACTTC

d_call: TRBD2
clone_size: .
j_call: TRBJ2-7
v_call: TRBV29-1
cdr3_aa: CSVVLATWRGGDNEQYF
cdr3_nt: TGCAGCGTTGTTCTGGCGACGTGGCGGGGGGGAGACAACGAGCAGTACTTC

d_call: .
clone_size: .
j_call: TRBJ2-5
v_call: TRBV5-4
cdr3_aa: CASSVHDEETQYF
cdr3_nt: TGTGCCAGCAGCGTACACGACGAAGAGACCCAGTACTTC

d_call: .
clone_size: few
j_call: TRBJ2-5
v_call: TRBV13
cdr3_aa: CASSAAGQGSGWWTQYF
cdr3_nt: TGTGCCAGCAGCGCCGCGGGCCAGGGAAGCGGCTGGTGGACCCAGTACTTC

d_call: .
clone_size: .
j_call: TRBJ2-3
v_call: TRBV25-1
cdr3_aa: CASTAGGADTQYF
cdr3_nt: TGTGCCAGCACCGCAGGAGGGGCAGATACGCAGTATTTT

d_call: .
clone_size: .
j_call: TRBJ2-7
v_call: TRBV5-4
cdr3_aa: CASSFGPSGTESSYEQYF
cdr3_nt: TGTGCCAGCAGCTTCGGACCCTCCGGGACGGAAAGCTCCTACGAGCAGTACTTC